This T cell receptor beta chain was identified in a study of blood T cell repertoires in COVID-19. Looking at the study overall: Researchers got acute and convalescent COVID-19 samples from the United States, Italy and Spain. PBMCs, B-cell-depleted T cells, or T cells provided the cDNA or gDNA that made up the material.

TCRdb's table, derived via immunoSEQ multiplex PCR, lists solely in-frame clones and lacks some. The data show 150,000 to 200,000 clones, 70% to 80% seen once. Trimming cost V 3 bases and J 3 bases, with 20 bases left between them. This CDR3 comprises 17 residues. Looked up from germline, CDR1 is LNHDA and CDR2 is SQIVND (reference sequence). The TCR sequence derives from a woman between 35 and 50 years old with COVID-19, enrolled during active disease. V and J are TRBV19 and TRBJ2-5, with a tentative D call TRBD1 (9 bases). The sequenced sample consisted of peripheral blood. CDR3 sequence reads: CASSILFSGTGKETQYF. CDR3 DNA sequence: TGTGCCAGTAGTATTTTGTTTAGCGGGACAGGGAAAGAGACCCAGTACTTC.